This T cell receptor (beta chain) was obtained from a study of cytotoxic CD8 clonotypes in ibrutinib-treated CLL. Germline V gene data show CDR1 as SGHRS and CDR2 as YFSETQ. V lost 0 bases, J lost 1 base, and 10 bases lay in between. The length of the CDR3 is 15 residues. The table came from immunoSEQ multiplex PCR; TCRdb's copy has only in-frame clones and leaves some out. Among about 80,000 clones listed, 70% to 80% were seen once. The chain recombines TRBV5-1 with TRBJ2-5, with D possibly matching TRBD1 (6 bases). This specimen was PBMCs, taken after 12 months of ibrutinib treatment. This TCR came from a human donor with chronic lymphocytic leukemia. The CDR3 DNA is TGCGCCAGCAGCTTGGAAGGGGGATCCCAAGAGACCCAGTACTTC. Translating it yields CASSLEGGSQETQYF.